Detailed here is one T cell receptor (beta chain). Its cognate antigen is unknown. The source of the sample is a study of identical twins. The study's findings and limits: Cross-sectional statistical analysis, not tracking of the same donors, underpinned the conclusions.

This CDR3 has 15 residues. V was pared by 3 bases and J by 1 base, with 12 bases between. From the 5' RACE reads, TCRdb called clonotypes with MiXCR, one entry per CDR3 protein. Here the sample spans hundreds of thousands of distinct CDR3 sequences, approximately 24% being singletons. The same specimen was also included in a second study, on T cells expressing NK-cell markers. That report notes: The TCR beta repertoires were obtained from sorted CD3+CD56+NKG2C+, CD3+CD56+NKG2C- and CD3+CD56-NKG2C+ T cells. In a handful of donors, dominant CD3+CD56+NKG2C+ clones formed about 1.0-7.0% of CD8+ cells. For four donors, these clonotypes were likewise the leading ones in the CD3+CD56-NKG2C+ fraction.

This rearrangement joins TRBV12-3 or TRBV12-4 to TRBJ1-1; D gene unclear. The origin of this receptor is a woman between 18 and 30 years old in good health. Material: CD4+ T cells sorted from blood. This chain's CDR3 is CASSLSGIANTEAFF. Here the CDR3 DNA reads TGTGCCAGCAGTTTGAGTGGTATTGCGAACACTGAAGCTTTCTTT.